The rows below give T cell receptor beta chains drawn from one sample of a study of blood T cell repertoires in COVID-19. TCRdb's table, derived via immunoSEQ multiplex PCR, lists solely in-frame clones and lacks some. This sample has over 150,000 clones, with approximately 84% found just once. Sequenced: peripheral blood. All receptors come from an older woman with COVID-19, enrolled during active disease. The CDR3 runs from the conserved cysteine through the conserved F or W. Fields, in order: CDR3 protein, CDR3 DNA, D gene, clone size, V gene, J gene. The D gene is left open where the match is weak. Not all rows give a size; the values are once, few, many and, for expanded clones, a class.

CDR3 protein: CASSPGQGEDTIYF
CDR3 DNA: TGTGCCAGCAGCCCAGGACAGGGCGAAGACACCATATATTTT
D gene: TRBD1
clone size: -
V gene: TRBV7-9
J gene: TRBJ1-3

CDR3 protein: CASSLEAGSAPGYGYTF
CDR3 DNA: TGCGCCAGCAGCTTGGAAGCGGGGTCCGCCCCTGGCTATGGCTACACCTTC
D gene: -
clone size: -
V gene: TRBV5-1
J gene: TRBJ1-2

CDR3 protein: CASSLPPTVPTDTQYF
CDR3 DNA: TGTGCCAGCAGCCTTCCTCCGACAGTCCCCACAGATACGCAGTATTTT
D gene: -
clone size: -
V gene: TRBV7-3
J gene: TRBJ2-3

CDR3 protein: CASSLGAGEQFF
CDR3 DNA: TGTGCCAGCAGCTTAGGAGCGGGCGAGCAGTTCTTC
D gene: -
clone size: -
V gene: TRBV11-3
J gene: TRBJ2-1

CDR3 protein: CASSPPTASGNTIYF
CDR3 DNA: TGTGCCAGTAGCCCCCCTACAGCCTCTGGAAACACCATATATTTT
D gene: -
clone size: -
V gene: TRBV19
J gene: TRBJ1-3

CDR3 protein: CASSQGLPSSGNTIYF
CDR3 DNA: TGTGCCAGCAGCCAGGGACTCCCTAGCTCTGGAAACACCATATATTTT
D gene: -
clone size: -
V gene: TRBV14
J gene: TRBJ1-3

CDR3 protein: CASSGTGTTEKLFF
CDR3 DNA: TGTGCCAGCTCAGGTACCGGGACAACTGAAAAACTGTTTTTT
D gene: -
clone size: -
V gene: TRBV18
J gene: TRBJ1-4

CDR3 protein: CASSPTLAGKGEQYF
CDR3 DNA: TGTGCCAGCAGTCCCACCCTAGCGGGCAAAGGAGAGCAGTACTTC
D gene: TRBD2
clone size: -
V gene: TRBV28
J gene: TRBJ2-7

CDR3 protein: CASSFIRATGSYDVEAFF
CDR3 DNA: TGTGCCAGCAGCTTTATAAGGGCAACAGGGTCATATGATGTTGAAGCTTTCTTT
D gene: -
clone size: -
V gene: TRBV13
J gene: TRBJ1-1

CDR3 protein: CASSWVGSPGQPQHF
CDR3 DNA: TGTGCCAGCAGTTGGGTGGGGAGCCCGGGTCAGCCCCAGCATTTT
D gene: -
clone size: -
V gene: TRBV6-2/TRBV6-3
J gene: TRBJ1-5

CDR3 protein: CASSHGRAPYEQYF
CDR3 DNA: TGTGCCAGCAGTCACGGGAGGGCCCCCTACGAGCAGTACTTC
D gene: TRBD2
clone size: -
V gene: TRBV6-5
J gene: TRBJ2-7

CDR3 protein: CASSLVGTGVSGTQYF
CDR3 DNA: TGCGCCAGCAGCTTGGTAGGGACAGGAGTTTCGGGGACCCAGTACTTC
D gene: TRBD1
clone size: -
V gene: TRBV5-1
J gene: TRBJ2-5

CDR3 protein: CASSQRQGPLHF
CDR3 DNA: TGTGCCAGCAGCCAACGCCAGGGGCCCCTCCACTTT
D gene: -
clone size: -
V gene: TRBV3-1/TRBV3-2
J gene: TRBJ1-6

CDR3 protein: CASSLAGTALGNTIYF
CDR3 DNA: TGCGCCAGCAGCTTGGCGGGGACAGCCCTTGGAAACACCATATATTTT
D gene: TRBD1
clone size: -
V gene: TRBV5-1
J gene: TRBJ1-3

CDR3 protein: CASSPQWDNRQGRNYGYTF
CDR3 DNA: TGTGCCAGCAGCCCCCAGTGGGATAATCGCCAGGGGCGGAACTATGGCTACACCTTC
D gene: -
clone size: -
V gene: TRBV7-3
J gene: TRBJ1-2

CDR3 protein: CSVDVGGLYGYTF
CDR3 DNA: TGCAGCGTTGATGTTGGAGGCCTCTATGGCTACACCTTC
D gene: -
clone size: once
V gene: TRBV29-1
J gene: TRBJ1-2

CDR3 protein: CASSLPLNAGGPDTDTQYF
CDR3 DNA: TGTGCCAGCAGCTTACCTCTAAATGCGGGAGGGCCCGACACAGATACGCAGTATTTT
D gene: TRBD2
clone size: -
V gene: TRBV7-3
J gene: TRBJ2-3

CDR3 protein: CASSLVPDYGYTF
CDR3 DNA: TGTGCCAGCAGCTTAGTCCCCGACTATGGCTACACCTTC
D gene: -
clone size: -
V gene: TRBV11-2
J gene: TRBJ1-2

CDR3 protein: CASSQSRGVGDTQYF
CDR3 DNA: TGTGCCAGCAGCCAATCCAGGGGGGTGGGAGATACGCAGTATTTT
D gene: -
clone size: -
V gene: TRBV3-1/TRBV3-2
J gene: TRBJ2-3

CDR3 protein: CATPPEGAGNTIYF
CDR3 DNA: TGTGCCACTCCCCCCGAGGGCGCTGGAAACACCATATATTTT
D gene: -
clone size: -
V gene: TRBV6-5
J gene: TRBJ1-3

CDR3 protein: CASSLAAGFRQPQHF
CDR3 DNA: TGTGCCAGCAGCCTCGCGGCGGGGTTTCGACAGCCCCAGCATTTT
D gene: -
clone size: -
V gene: TRBV7-4
J gene: TRBJ1-5

CDR3 protein: CASSFRGSGANVLTF
CDR3 DNA: TGTGCCAGCAGCTTTCGAGGGTCTGGGGCCAACGTCCTGACTTTC
D gene: -
clone size: -
V gene: TRBV13
J gene: TRBJ2-6

CDR3 protein: CASSPLTGRGGNTIYF
CDR3 DNA: TGCGCCAGCAGCCCCTTGACAGGGCGAGGAGGAAACACCATATATTTT
D gene: TRBD1
clone size: few
V gene: TRBV4-1
J gene: TRBJ1-3

CDR3 protein: CASITGGNTIYF
CDR3 DNA: TGTGCCAGCATTACAGGGGGAAACACCATATATTTT
D gene: -
clone size: -
V gene: TRBV7-9
J gene: TRBJ1-3

CDR3 protein: CASSSSAGAFTHEQYF
CDR3 DNA: -
D gene: -
clone size: once
V gene: TRBV6-5
J gene: TRBJ2-7

CDR3 protein: CASSLRQGAVYEQYF
CDR3 DNA: TGCGCCAGCAGCCTTAGACAGGGGGCTGTTTACGAGCAGTACTTC
D gene: TRBD1
clone size: -
V gene: TRBV5-1
J gene: TRBJ2-7

CDR3 protein: CASSEGQGVGYTF
CDR3 DNA: TGTGCCAGCAGTGAAGGGCAGGGGGTTGGCTACACCTTC
D gene: TRBD1
clone size: -
V gene: TRBV6-1
J gene: TRBJ1-2

CDR3 protein: CASSLDGSTEAFF
CDR3 DNA: TGCGCCAGCAGCTTGGACGGGAGTACTGAAGCTTTCTTT
D gene: -
clone size: -
V gene: TRBV5-1
J gene: TRBJ1-1

CDR3 protein: CTSSQVDRFHNYGYTF
CDR3 DNA: TGCACCAGCAGCCAAGTAGACAGGTTCCATAACTATGGCTACACCTTC
D gene: -
clone size: -
V gene: TRBV1
J gene: TRBJ1-2

CDR3 protein: CASSPRRLSTDTQYF
CDR3 DNA: TGTGCCAGCAGTCCCCGGCGACTCAGCACAGATACGCAGTATTTT
D gene: -
clone size: few
V gene: TRBV6-6
J gene: TRBJ2-3

CDR3 protein: CASSLYSATNEKLFF
CDR3 DNA: TGTGCCAGCAGCCTCTACAGTGCAACTAATGAAAAACTGTTTTTT
D gene: -
clone size: -
V gene: TRBV7-6
J gene: TRBJ1-4

CDR3 protein: CASSYSDSSGNTIYF
CDR3 DNA: TGTGCCAGCAGTTACTCGGACAGCTCTGGAAACACCATATATTTT
D gene: -
clone size: -
V gene: TRBV6-5
J gene: TRBJ1-3

CDR3 protein: CASSLGTSTDTQYF
CDR3 DNA: TGTGCCAGCAGCTTAGGGACTAGCACAGATACGCAGTATTTT
D gene: -
clone size: -
V gene: TRBV13
J gene: TRBJ2-3

CDR3 protein: CASKEANTEAFF
CDR3 DNA: TGTGCCAGCAAGGAGGCGAACACTGAAGCTTTCTTT
D gene: -
clone size: -
V gene: TRBV27
J gene: TRBJ1-1

CDR3 protein: CASSPYTSGIYNEQFF
CDR3 DNA: TGTGCCAGCAGCCCCTATACTAGCGGGATCTACAATGAGCAGTTCTTC
D gene: TRBD2
clone size: -
V gene: TRBV6-2/TRBV6-3
J gene: TRBJ2-1

CDR3 protein: CATSGADLTGELFF
CDR3 DNA: TGTGCCACCAGTGGAGCGGACCTCACCGGGGAGCTGTTTTTT
D gene: -
clone size: -
V gene: TRBV24-1
J gene: TRBJ2-2

CDR3 protein: CASGLLGGSERSGGRVQFF
CDR3 DNA: TGTGCCAGCGGCCTTCTCGGGGGGAGCGAGCGGAGCGGAGGACGGGTGCAGTTCTTC
D gene: TRBD2
clone size: -
V gene: TRBV27
J gene: TRBJ2-1

CDR3 protein: CASSDRTSSGQETQYF
CDR3 DNA: TGTGCCAGCAGCGACCGTACTAGTTCGGGGCAAGAGACCCAGTACTTC
D gene: -
clone size: -
V gene: TRBV9
J gene: TRBJ2-5

CDR3 protein: CASSQDRSGNEQFF
CDR3 DNA: TGTGCCAGCAGCCAAGACCGATCGGGAAATGAGCAGTTCTTC
D gene: -
clone size: -
V gene: TRBV3-1/TRBV3-2
J gene: TRBJ2-1

CDR3 protein: CASSRPGTGLNEQFF
CDR3 DNA: TGTGCCAGCAGCCGACCCGGGACAGGGCTGAATGAGCAGTTCTTC
D gene: TRBD1
clone size: -
V gene: TRBV6-5
J gene: TRBJ2-1

CDR3 protein: CASNSNPYEQYF
CDR3 DNA: TGCGCCAGCAACTCGAACCCCTACGAGCAGTACTTC
D gene: -
clone size: -
V gene: TRBV5-1
J gene: TRBJ2-7

CDR3 protein: CASSSHYGINEQFF
CDR3 DNA: TGTGCCAGCAGCTCCCATTATGGCATCAATGAGCAGTTCTTC
D gene: -
clone size: -
V gene: TRBV3-1/TRBV3-2
J gene: TRBJ2-1

CDR3 protein: CASSPGQGNSNQPQHF
CDR3 DNA: TGTGCCAGCAGCCCAGGGCAAGGGAATAGCAATCAGCCCCAGCATTTT
D gene: -
clone size: -
V gene: TRBV5-5
J gene: TRBJ1-5

CDR3 protein: CAWSVLTEAFF
CDR3 DNA: TGTGCCTGGAGTGTACTGACTGAAGCTTTCTTT
D gene: -
clone size: -
V gene: TRBV30
J gene: TRBJ1-1

CDR3 protein: CASSVERPSVGGANYGYTF
CDR3 DNA: TGTGCCAGCAGCGTAGAGCGCCCCAGTGTGGGTGGCGCTAACTATGGCTACACCTTC
D gene: -
clone size: -
V gene: TRBV9
J gene: TRBJ1-2

CDR3 protein: CASSETGGQPQHF
CDR3 DNA: TGTGCCAGCAGTGAAACAGGGGGCCAGCCCCAGCATTTT
D gene: TRBD1
clone size: -
V gene: TRBV25-1
J gene: TRBJ1-5

CDR3 protein: CASSLDRQGTEAFF
CDR3 DNA: TGTGCCAGCAGCTTAGACCGGCAGGGCACTGAAGCTTTCTTT
D gene: -
clone size: -
V gene: TRBV7-9
J gene: TRBJ1-1

CDR3 protein: CASSLTPSGRAGDEQFF
CDR3 DNA: TGTGCCAGCAGCTTAACCCCAAGCGGGAGGGCCGGTGATGAGCAGTTCTTC
D gene: TRBD2
clone size: -
V gene: TRBV7-3
J gene: TRBJ2-1

CDR3 protein: CASSSSRELFF
CDR3 DNA: TGTGCCAGCAGTAGCAGCAGGGAACTGTTTTTT
D gene: -
clone size: -
V gene: TRBV12-3/TRBV12-4
J gene: TRBJ1-4

CDR3 protein: CASSYGSFEKLFF
CDR3 DNA: TGTGCCAGCAGTTACGGGAGCTTCGAAAAACTGTTTTTT
D gene: -
clone size: few
V gene: TRBV6-5
J gene: TRBJ1-4

CDR3 protein: CASSETHGLFF
CDR3 DNA: TGTGCCAGCAGTGAAACGCACGGACTGTTTTTT
D gene: -
clone size: many
V gene: TRBV6-1
J gene: TRBJ1-4

CDR3 protein: CASSQPTGTVETQYF
CDR3 DNA: TGTGCCAGCAGCCAGCCGACAGGGACTGTGGAGACCCAGTACTTC
D gene: -
clone size: -
V gene: TRBV3-1/TRBV3-2
J gene: TRBJ2-5

CDR3 protein: CASSPGQTSYEQYF
CDR3 DNA: TGTGCCAGCTCACCGGGACAGACTTCCTACGAGCAGTACTTC
D gene: TRBD1
clone size: -
V gene: TRBV18
J gene: TRBJ2-7

CDR3 protein: CASSPRDSVYGYTF
CDR3 DNA: TGTGCCAGCAGCCCGCGGGACAGTGTCTATGGCTACACCTTC
D gene: TRBD1
clone size: -
V gene: TRBV7-8
J gene: TRBJ1-2

CDR3 protein: CSVEEAGGYTF
CDR3 DNA: TGCAGCGTTGAAGAGGCCGGGGGCTACACCTTC
D gene: -
clone size: -
V gene: TRBV29-1
J gene: TRBJ1-2

CDR3 protein: CASRDSGLSYGYTF
CDR3 DNA: TGTGCCAGCAGAGATTCGGGACTTTCATATGGCTACACCTTC
D gene: -
clone size: -
V gene: TRBV6-5
J gene: TRBJ1-2

CDR3 protein: CASSKTSGPTDTQYF
CDR3 DNA: TGTGCCAGTAGTAAGACTAGCGGGCCCACAGATACGCAGTATTTT
D gene: TRBD2
clone size: -
V gene: TRBV19
J gene: TRBJ2-3